The next 21 T cell receptor beta chains were all read from a single sample in a study of cytomegalovirus exposure and HLA in healthy donors. The primer mix had 60 Vbeta and 13 Jbeta primers. TCRdb's table, derived via immunoSEQ multiplex PCR, lists solely in-frame clones and lacks some. The sample carries some 170,000 clones, about four fifths recorded once. Sequenced: PBMCs. These receptors were taken from a female donor in good health and CMV-seronegative.

This clone was detected only a few times. At one of its ends the junction is not consistent with the germline gene, which may arise from a read error. V is TRBV6-5 and J is TRBJ1-4, with unresolved D. The CDR3 contains 16 residues. CDR1 and CDR2 from the germline V gene are MNHEY and SVGAGI. The CDR3 bases are TGTGCCTGCAGTTACTCGACGCCCGCGGATGGCGAAAAACTGTTTTTT. The encoded protein is CACSYSTPADGEKLFF.

The genes are TRBV28 and TRBJ2-3; tentative D call: TRBD2 (5 bases). The V end lost 5 bases, the J end lost 0 bases, and 9 bases lay between the germline ends. The CDR3 sequence is 14 residues long. In germline, CDR1 is MDHEN, CDR2 SYDVKM. The CDR3 spells CASSTDFSTDTQYF. CDR3 nucleotide sequence: TGTGCCAGCAGTACGGACTTTAGCACAGATACGCAGTATTTT.

Worth noting for this clone: Germline is not matched at one junction end, which may reflect a read error. This chain joins TRBV7-9 and TRBJ1-1, with TRBD1 matching 7 bases. This CDR3 region has 13 residues. Germline V gene sequence: CDR1 SEHNR, CDR2 FQNEAQ (reference sequence). Written as DNA, the CDR3 is TGTTCCAGCTATGACAGGGAGAACACTGAAGCTTTCTTT. Translation gives CSSYDRENTEAFF. The variable domain in full, with the rest retrieved from reference TRBV7-9 and TRBJ1-1, is DTGVSQNPRHKITKRGQNVTFRCDPISEHNRLYWYRQTLGQGPEFLTYFQNEAQLEKSRLLSDRFSAERPKGSFSTLEIQRTEQGDSAMYLCSSYDRENTEAFFGQGTRLTVV.

The chain has TRBV18 and TRBJ2-3; 9 bases map to TRBD1. Germline lookup yields CDR1 KGHSH and CDR2 LQKENI. The CDR3 spans 16 residues. V was clipped by 3 bases and J by 2 bases; unmatched bases: 6. The CDR3, as DNA: TGTGCCAGCTCACCCAATGGACAGGGGTTCACAGATACGCAGTATTTT. Protein: CASSPNGQGFTDTQYF.

This chain links TRBV7-6 with TRBJ2-2, with TRBD2 matching over 9 bases. CDR3 length: 16 amino acids. The junction had 9 bases not matched to a gene; V was cut back by 5 bases and J by 5 bases. Looked up from germline, CDR1 is SGHVS and CDR2 is FNYEAQ. The CDR3 DNA is TGTGCCAGCAGCCCCCAGGCGGGGGGGCAGACCGGGGAGCTGTTTTTT. Translation gives CASSPQAGGQTGELFF.

The chain is built from TRBV27 and TRBJ2-1; tentative D call: TRBD1 (6 bases). Germline CDR1 MNHEY, CDR2 SMNVEV (reference sequence). The CDR3 totals 14 residues. V lost 0 bases and J lost 8, with 11 bases in between. Here the CDR3 DNA reads TGTGCCAGCAGTTTATCCGGTGAGGGGGATGAGCAGTTCTTC. Its protein is CASSLSGEGDEQFF.

Only one count was recorded for this clone. The J gene is TRBJ2-3, the V gene TRBV28; D might be TRBD1 (6 bases). This CDR3 is built from 15 residues. Germline loops: CDR1 MDHEN, CDR2 SYDVKM. Deletions cut 3 bases from V and 7 bases from J, with 17 bases between. CDR3 in amino acids: CASSFFDRSRYTQYF. CDR3 nucleotide sequence: TGTGCCAGCAGTTTTTTCGACAGGTCCAGGTATACGCAGTATTTT.

The V gene is TRBV6-5, the J gene TRBJ2-6; D might be TRBD2 (5 bases). V lost 0 bases, J lost 2 bases, and 8 bases lay in between. The CDR3 extends over 16 amino acids. CDR1 and CDR2 from the germline V gene are MNHEY and SVGAGI. CDR3 loop: CASSYSPGAGANVLTF. CDR3 DNA: TGTGCCAGCAGTTACTCGCCCGGGGCTGGGGCCAACGTCCTGACTTTC.

Notes on this clone: One end of the junction fails to match germline, which may point to a read error. The V and J genes are TRBV7-9 and TRBJ2-7; tentatively, D is TRBD2 (5 bases). Per the germline V gene, CDR1 is SEHNR and CDR2 is FQNEAQ (reference sequence). This CDR3 region has 12 residues. The CDR3 protein is CSSSLARGEQYF. CDR3 nucleotides: TGTTCCAGCAGCTTAGCGCGTGGCGAGCAGTACTTC.

This clone has only one observation. V usage is TRBV7-6 and J usage is TRBJ2-3; TRBD2 is a possible D gene (5 bases). Germline CDR1 reads SGHVS; CDR2 reads FNYEAQ. Deletions cut 0 bases from V and 6 bases from J, with 13 bases between. The length of the CDR3 is 15 residues. CDR3 bases: TGTGCCAGCAGCTTAGCGCCTAGCCACACGGATACGCAGTATTTT. This gives the protein CASSLAPSHTDTQYF.

V and J are TRBV2 and TRBJ2-1, with TRBD1 matching over 7 bases. Germline values: CDR1 SNHLY, CDR2 FYNNEI. The CDR3 contains 15 residues. J lost 8 bases, V lost 5 bases, and 12 bases had no gene match. The CDR3 DNA reads as TGTGCCAGCAGTCAAGGGGGCGTTACGATGGATGAGCAGTTCTTC. Its translation: CASSQGGVTMDEQFF.

As for this clone: This probably arose from a read error, given a far larger clone one base away. This sample also contains other DNA sequences that code for the same CDR3. The gene calls are TRBV2 and TRBJ1-1; 9 bases map to TRBD1. With 6 bases clipped from V and 3 bases from J, the junction kept 2 bases outside the gene matches. The length of the CDR3 is 13 residues. Germline lookup yields CDR1 SNHLY and CDR2 FYNNEI. The CDR3 here is CASSWDRDTEAFF. CDR3 DNA sequence: TGTGCCAGCAGCTGGGACAGGGACACTGAAGCTTTCTTT.

The gene calls are TRBV27 and TRBJ2-3, with D maybe TRBD1 (6 bases). With 5 bases removed from V and 4 bases from J, the gap between germline ends came to 19 bases. The CDR3 runs to 16 residues. Germline loops: CDR1 MNHEY, CDR2 SMNVEV (reference sequence). The CDR3 sequence is CASSIRRTVSPDTQYF. In DNA form, the CDR3 reads TGTGCCAGCAGTATCCGGAGGACAGTGTCGCCAGATACGCAGTATTTT.

This clone was observed a few times. The chain carries TRBV19 and TRBJ2-3, with 13 bases matching TRBD2. Trimming took 5 bases from V and 0 from J; bases not matched to a gene: 11. Germline V gene sequence: CDR1 LNHDA, CDR2 SQIVND (reference sequence). The CDR3 loop spans 19 amino acids. The CDR3 coding sequence is TGTGCCAGTAGTCCCTCAAGACTAGCGGGGGGCCTAAGCACAGATACGCAGTATTTT. This gives the protein CASSPSRLAGGLSTDTQYF.

The gene calls are TRBV7-2 and TRBJ2-7, with 7 positions matching TRBD1. Per germline, CDR1 SGHTA and CDR2 FQGNSA. The CDR3 is made up of 12 amino acids. After removal of 8 bases from V and 0 bases from J, the junction contained 1 base not matched to a gene. CDR3 protein: CASSGGSYEQYF. Written as DNA, the CDR3 is TGTGCCAGCTCAGGGGGCTCCTACGAGCAGTACTTC.

To note about this clone: One end of the junction varies from germline; a read error may be responsible. The rearrangement joins TRBV7-9 to TRBJ1-1; possible D gene TRBD1, 6 bases. This CDR3 is built from 17 residues. Germline CDR1 SEHNR, CDR2 FQNEAQ (reference sequence). The CDR3 here is CSSSLVTHTGTFQEAFF. CDR3 nucleotide sequence: TGTTCCAGCAGCTTAGTTACCCACACCGGGACATTTCAGGAAGCTTTCTTT.

V usage is TRBV18 and J usage is TRBJ2-1; 13 bases are shared with TRBD2. This CDR3 spans 17 amino acids. Germline-derived CDR1 and CDR2 are KGHSH and LQKENI. J lost 6 bases, V lost 2 bases, and 7 bases had no gene match. As DNA, the CDR3 is TGTGCCAGCTCACCAACACTAGCGGGGGGGCATTCCAATGAGCAGTTCTTC. Translating gives CASSPTLAGGHSNEQFF.

This clone was counted only a few times. The J gene is TRBJ2-3, the V gene TRBV2; 14 positions match TRBD2. V shed 6 bases, J shed 3 bases, and the junction held 8 bases outside the gene matches. The germline V gene encodes CDR1 SNHLY and CDR2 FYNNEI. This CDR3 is built from 17 residues. The CDR3 reads CASRGTSGRSGTDTQYF. CDR3 DNA: TGTGCCAGCAGGGGGACTAGCGGGAGAAGTGGAACAGATACGCAGTATTTT.

The rearrangement links TRBV4-3 to TRBJ2-3, with 9 bases fitting TRBD1. V dropped 1 base and J dropped 2; count of bases not matched to a gene: 16. CDR3 length equals 20 residues. CDR1 is LGHNA, CDR2 YSLEER, per germline. DNA for the CDR3: TGCGCCAGCAGCCAAGTTTGGACCAGGACCGGGACAGGGAACACAGATACGCAGTATTTT. Translated: CASSQVWTRTGTGNTDTQYF.

J is TRBJ2-7 and V is TRBV4-1; weak D call: TRBD1 (5 bases). The germline V gene has CDR1 MGHRA and CDR2 YSYEKL. CDR3 length: 14 amino acids. V lost 0 bases, J lost 4 bases, and 10 bases lay in between. Written as DNA, the CDR3 is TGCGCCAGCAGCCAAGAAGGTAGGGGATACGAGCAGTACTTC. It encodes CASSQEGRGYEQYF.

The rearrangement links TRBV27 to TRBJ2-7; D is uncertain. Germline loops: CDR1 MNHEY, CDR2 SMNVEV (reference sequence). The ends were cut back, 3 bases at V and 1 base at J, with 7 bases in the middle. This CDR3 comprises 13 residues. The CDR3 reads CASSFRDSYEQYF. In DNA, the CDR3 is TGTGCCAGCAGTTTCCGAGATTCCTACGAGCAGTACTTC.